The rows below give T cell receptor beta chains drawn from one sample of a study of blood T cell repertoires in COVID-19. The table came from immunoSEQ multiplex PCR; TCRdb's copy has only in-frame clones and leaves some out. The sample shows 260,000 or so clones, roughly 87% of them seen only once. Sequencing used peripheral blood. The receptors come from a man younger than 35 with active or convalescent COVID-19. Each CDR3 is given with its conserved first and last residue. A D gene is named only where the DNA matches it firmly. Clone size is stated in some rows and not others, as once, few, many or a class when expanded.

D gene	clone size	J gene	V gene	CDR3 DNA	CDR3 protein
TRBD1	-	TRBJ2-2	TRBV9	TGTGCCAGCAGCGTGCGCCGGGACAGGGTTGGGCTGAACACCGGGGAGCTGTTTTTT	CASSVRRDRVGLNTGELFF
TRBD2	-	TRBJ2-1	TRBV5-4	TGTGCCAGCAGCCGGACTAGCGGGGAGAGTACCGTGCAGTTCTTC	CASSRTSGESTVQFF
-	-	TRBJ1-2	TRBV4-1	TGCGCCAGCAGCCAAGATCAAAGAGGGTCCTATGGCTACACCTTC	CASSQDQRGSYGYTF
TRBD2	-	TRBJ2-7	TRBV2	TGTGCCAGCAGGACTAGCAACGAGCAGTACTTC	CASRTSNEQYF
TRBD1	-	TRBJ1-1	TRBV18	TGTGCCAGCTCATCTCAGGGGGCGCGGAACACTGAAGCTTTCTTT	CASSSQGARNTEAFF
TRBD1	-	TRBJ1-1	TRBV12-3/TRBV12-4	TGTGCCAGCAGTTCAGGGGGGTTGACTGAAGCTTTCTTT	CASSSGGLTEAFF
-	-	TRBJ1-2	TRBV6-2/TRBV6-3	TGTGCCAGCAGTCAAGGGACCGACGCGGGAGGCTACACCTTC	CASSQGTDAGGYTF
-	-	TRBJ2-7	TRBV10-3	TGTGCCATCAGTGAACGCCAGGGGAACGAGCAGTACTTC	CAISERQGNEQYF
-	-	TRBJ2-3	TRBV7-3	TGTGCCAGCAGCTTGTCGGGGAGCACAGATACGCAGTATTTT	CASSLSGSTDTQYF
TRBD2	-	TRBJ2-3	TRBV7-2	TGTGCCAGCAGCGACCTAGCGGGGGGGACAGATACGCAGTATTTT	CASSDLAGGTDTQYF
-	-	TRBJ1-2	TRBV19	TGTGCCAGTAGTCCTCGGTTAAGTGGCTACACCTTC	CASSPRLSGYTF
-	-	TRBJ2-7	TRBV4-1	TGCGCCAGCAGCCAAGGCGCGGCTACCTACGAGCAGTACTTC	CASSQGAATYEQYF
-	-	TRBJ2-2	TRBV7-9	TGTGCCAGCAGCGCCCGGTTGCTACGGGCTAGCGCGTCCGGGGAGCTGTTTTTT	CASSARLLRASASGELFF
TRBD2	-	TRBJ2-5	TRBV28	TGTGCCAGCACCGGGGGGGCCCCAGAGACCCAGTACTTC	CASTGGAPETQYF
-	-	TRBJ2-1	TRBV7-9	TGTGCCAGCAGCTCCCCGGTCTCGACAGTTTCCGATGAGCAGTTCTTC	CASSSPVSTVSDEQFF
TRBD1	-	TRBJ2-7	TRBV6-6	TGTGCCAGCAGGACGGACAGGGCCGTCTACGAGCAGTACTTC	CASRTDRAVYEQYF
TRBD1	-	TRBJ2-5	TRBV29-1	TGCGGCACGACAGGGAGATCCCAAGAGACCCAGTACTTC	CGTTGRSQETQYF
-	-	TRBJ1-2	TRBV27	TGTGCCAGCAGTTACGGGGATGGAGGCTACACCTTC	CASSYGDGGYTF
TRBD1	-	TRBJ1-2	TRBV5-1	TGCGCCAGCAGCTTGGTGGCAGGGGGCAACTATGGCTACACCTTC	CASSLVAGGNYGYTF
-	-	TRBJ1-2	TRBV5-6	TGTGCCAGCAGCTTGGGAACAGGGTCGGGTGGCTACACCTTC	CASSLGTGSGGYTF
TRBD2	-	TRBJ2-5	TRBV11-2	TGTGCCAGCAGCTTAGACGCGGGGGGGCTGGAGACCCAGTACTTC	CASSLDAGGLETQYF
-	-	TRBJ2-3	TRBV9	TGTGCCAGCAGCGTAGTAGGGGGCACAGATACGCAGTATTTT	CASSVVGGTDTQYF
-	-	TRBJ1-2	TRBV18	TGTGCCAGCTCACCACGCAGCGTCGGTGGCTACACCTTC	CASSPRSVGGYTF
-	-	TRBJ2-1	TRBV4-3	TGCGCCAGCAGCCAAGATCTGACGGGGGATGAGCAGTTCTTC	CASSQDLTGDEQFF
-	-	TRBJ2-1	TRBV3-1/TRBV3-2	TGTGCCAGCAGAAAGGAATCTGACGGGGGCAATGAGCAGTTCTTC	CASRKESDGGNEQFF
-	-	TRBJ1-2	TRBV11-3	TGTGCCAGCAGCTTAGAGTTTTTAACCGTGATGGACAGAAAAAACTATGGCTACACCTTC	CASSLEFLTVMDRKNYGYTF
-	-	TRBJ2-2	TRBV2	TGTGCCAGTGGGAGGTGGCCCGGGGAGCTGTTTTTT	CASGRWPGELFF
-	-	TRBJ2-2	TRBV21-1	TGTGCCAGCAGCCAGACCGGGACTAGCAGTACCGGGGAGCTGTTTTTT	CASSQTGTSSTGELFF
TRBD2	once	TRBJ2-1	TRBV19	TGTGCCAGTACCCCCCTGGCGGGGGGACTTTACCATGAGCAGTTCTTC	CASTPLAGGLYHEQFF
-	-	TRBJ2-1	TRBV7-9	TGTGCCAGCAGAACTGCTGCGGGACAGTACTACAATGAGCAGTTCTTC	CASRTAAGQYYNEQFF
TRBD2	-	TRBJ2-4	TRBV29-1	TGCAGCGCCGAGGGAAGTAGCGGGTGGGCAGGTGGAGGGGACATTCAGTACTTC	CSAEGSSGWAGGGDIQYF
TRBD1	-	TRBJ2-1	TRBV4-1	TGCGCCAGCAGCCCGGCTTCGGACAGGGCGACCGAGCAGTTCTTC	CASSPASDRATEQFF
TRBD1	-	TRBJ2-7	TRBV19	TGTGCCAGTAGTATTACGCAGGGGGCGCGAGAGCAGTACTTC	CASSITQGAREQYF
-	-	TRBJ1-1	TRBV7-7	TGTGCCAGCAGCTTTGGTGGTTCCGGGTGCGCTTTCTTT	CASSFGGSGCAFF
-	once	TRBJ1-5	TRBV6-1	TGTGCCAGCTCCGGAGATCAGCCCCAGCATTTT	CASSGDQPQHF
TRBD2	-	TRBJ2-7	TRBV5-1	TGCGCCAGCAGCTTTCGGGGGGGAGAGTACGAGCAGTACTTC	CASSFRGGEYEQYF
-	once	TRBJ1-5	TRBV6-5	TGTGCCAGCAGTTACTTGGCGGGTAGCAATCAGCCCCAGCATTTT	CASSYLAGSNQPQHF
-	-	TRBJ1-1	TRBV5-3	TGTGCAAGAAGAGAGGGAACCATCACTGAAGCTTTCTTT	CARREGTITEAFF
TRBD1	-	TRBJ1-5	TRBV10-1	TGCGCCAGCAGTCTACCTCAGGGGGCGCGGGGTCAGCCCCAGCATTTT	CASSLPQGARGQPQHF
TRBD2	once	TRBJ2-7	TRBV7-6	TGTGCCAGCAGCGGCGGGAGTTTCTACGAGCAGTACTTC	CASSGGSFYEQYF
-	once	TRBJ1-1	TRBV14	TGTGCCAGCAGCCCTTCCTCTGGCCCTGAAGCTTTCTTT	CASSPSSGPEAFF
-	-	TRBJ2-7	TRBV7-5	TGTGCCAGAAGCTTAACCCCCCCTAGCGGGGGATCCTACGAGCAGTACTTC	CARSLTPPSGGSYEQYF
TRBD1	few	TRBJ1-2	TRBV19	TGTGCCAGTAGTATCGCACAGGGGCTCTATGGCTACACCTTC	CASSIAQGLYGYTF
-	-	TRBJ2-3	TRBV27	TGTGCCAGCAGTCCAGGGCCCAGCCCAGATACGCAGTATTTT	CASSPGPSPDTQYF
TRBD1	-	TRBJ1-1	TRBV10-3	TGTGCCATCAGTGAGTCCCGGGACAGTGAAGCTTTCTTT	CAISESRDSEAFF
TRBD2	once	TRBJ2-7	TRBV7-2	TGTGCCAGCAGCTTAGTGGGGGGGTTTTCAAACGAGCAGTACTTC	CASSLVGGFSNEQYF